This passage covers 25 T cell receptor beta chains from one sample sequenced in a study of response to subunit inactivated influenza vaccine. TCRdb called the RT-PCR reads again in MiXCR, with one record for every CDR3 protein. The data hold roughly 790,000 distinct CDR3 sequences, with 21% observed a single time. The sample consisted of PBMCs from blood, taken roughly 5 days after vaccination. The source is a man aged 50-59 years who received an inactivated influenza vaccine.

The table lists this clonotype with a few counts. The rearrangement uses TRBV7-2 and TRBJ2-3; 9 nucleotides match TRBD2. The CDR3 extends over 14 amino acids. Germline trimming cut 7 bases from V and 4 bases from J; bases unmatched to any gene: 6. CDR1 and CDR2 from the germline V gene are SGHTA and FQGNSA. CDR3: CASMSGRRADTQYF. The CDR3 nucleotides are TGTGCCAGCATGAGCGGGAGGAGGGCAGATACGCAGTATTTT.

This clonotype was counted only a few times. The chain employs TRBV7-9 and TRBJ2-1; 13 bases fit TRBD2. J was trimmed by 15 bases and V by 5 bases; bases with no gene match: 10. The CDR3 contains 14 residues. From germline, CDR1 is SEHNR and CDR2 FQNEAQ (reference sequence). The CDR3 sequence is CASSPRTSGRMGFF. In DNA, the CDR3 is TGTGCCAGCAGCCCTCGGACTAGCGGGAGAATGGGGTTCTTC.

The chain employs TRBV5-5 and TRBJ1-2, with D hard to call. Germline CDR1 reads SGHKS; CDR2 reads YYEKEE (reference sequence). Trimming shortened V by 0 bases and J by 6 bases, and 6 bases separated the two germline ends. The CDR3 sequence is 12 residues long. The CDR3 DNA reads as TGTGCCAGCAGCTTGGTTAAGGATGGCTACACCTTC. This encodes CASSLVKDGYTF.

In the case of this clonotype: Relative to the germline gene, one junction end is altered; a read error may explain this. This chain uses TRBV20-1 with TRBJ2-3, with TRBD1 identical over 7 bases. This CDR3 has 15 residues. Germline values: CDR1 DFQATT, CDR2 SNEGSKA (reference sequence). The CDR3 sequence is CSARDWGQLTDTQYF. Written as DNA, the CDR3 is TGTAGTGCTAGAGATTGGGGACAGCTCACAGATACGCAGTATTTT.

The V gene is TRBV28, the J gene TRBJ2-3, with D possibly matching TRBD2 (5 bases). The V gene's germline CDR1 is MDHEN and CDR2 SYDVKM. The CDR3 totals 16 residues. Trimming cost V 6 bases and J 2 bases, with 18 bases left between them. The CDR3 DNA sequence: TGTGCCAGCAGCGGACTTGTGCCTAGCCCCACAGATACGCAGTATTTT. Amino acids: CASSGLVPSPTDTQYF.

The genes are TRBV20-1 and TRBJ2-1; TRBD2 matches at 7 bases. Germline V gene data show CDR1 as DFQATT and CDR2 as SNEGSKA (reference sequence). The CDR3 spans 14 residues. Unmatched junction bases numbered 10, after V lost 5 bases and J lost 6 bases. In DNA, the CDR3 is TGCAGTGCTGAAACGGGACTACCCGCCAATGAGCAGTTCTTC. Its protein product is CSAETGLPANEQFF.

Only a few counts were recorded for this clonotype. The chain couples TRBV6-1 to TRBJ2-1; unclear D gene. V lost 2 bases and J 10 bases, leaving 9 bases between the germline ends. The CDR3 loop spans 12 amino acids. Germline V gives CDR1 MNHNS, CDR2 SASEGT. In DNA, the CDR3 is TGTGCCAGCAGTGAAAACTCGCGGGAGCAGTTCTTC. Protein sequence: CASSENSREQFF.

This chain uses TRBV4-1 with TRBJ2-1, with TRBD1 matching over 12 bases. J was trimmed by 8 bases and V by 1 base; bases with no gene match: 3. Germline V gene data show CDR1 as MGHRA and CDR2 as YSYEKL. The CDR3 contains 15 residues. The CDR3 here is CASSQGGQGADEQFF. CDR3 coding DNA: TGCGCCAGCAGCCAAGGGGGACAGGGGGCTGATGAGCAGTTCTTC.

This sequence joins TRBV6-2 or TRBV6-3 and TRBJ2-7, with 11 bases matching TRBD2. Germline lookup yields CDR1 MNHEY and CDR2 SVGEGT. The CDR3 is made up of 15 amino acids. The V and J ends lost 6 bases and 3 bases, in that order; junction bases with no gene match: 7. Here the CDR3 reads CASREGGTSGYEQYF. The CDR3 DNA follows: TGTGCCAGCAGAGAAGGGGGGACTAGCGGCTACGAGCAGTACTTC.

This clonotype was seen a handful of times. The CDR3 DNA reads TGTGCCAGCGAGGGGGAGCCCCTCCGCTACGAGCAGTACTTC. Protein sequence: CASEGEPLRYEQYF. V usage is TRBV7-9 and J usage is TRBJ2-7; D possibly corresponds to TRBD1 (6 bases). V was pared by 8 bases and J by 3 bases, with 17 bases between. The CDR3 extends over 14 amino acids. Germline V gene lookup returns CDR1 SEHNR and CDR2 FQNEAQ (reference sequence).

This clonotype was seen more than once but under ten times. V gene TRBV7-6 combines with J gene TRBJ2-7; 7 bases agree with TRBD1. This CDR3 contains 14 residues. Per the germline V gene, CDR1 is SGHVS and CDR2 is FNYEAQ. The V segment lost 5 bases and the J segment 3 bases; nucleotides outside the gene matches: 7. The CDR3 region is CASSKGAGYYEQYF. In DNA, the CDR3 is TGTGCCAGCAGCAAGGGGGCGGGTTACTACGAGCAGTACTTC.

This chain uses TRBV27 with TRBJ2-1; 13 positions match TRBD2. The J segment lost 7 bases and the V segment lost 7 bases, leaving 4 bases of the junction unmatched. CDR3 length equals 14 residues. Germline V gene sequence: CDR1 MNHEY, CDR2 SMNVEV (reference sequence). CDR3 region: CASTGLAGVNEQFF. CDR3 in DNA: TGTGCCAGCACCGGACTAGCGGGAGTGAATGAGCAGTTCTTC.

The chain couples TRBV30 to TRBJ2-1; a weak D match, TRBD1 (6 bases). The V end was cut by 1 base, the J end by 10 bases, with 11 bases between. Germline V gene lookup returns CDR1 GTSNPN and CDR2 SVGIG (reference sequence). This CDR3 has 12 residues. The chain's CDR3 is CAWSAQGQEQFF. The CDR3 nucleotides are TGTGCCTGGAGTGCCCAGGGGCAGGAGCAGTTCTTC.

The gene calls are TRBV5-1 and TRBJ2-3, with TRBD2 as a possible D gene (6 bases). Trimming took 3 bases from V and 5 from J, leaving 16 bases between them. The CDR3 consists of 15 residues. Germline lookup yields CDR1 SGHRS and CDR2 YFSETQ. The CDR3, as DNA: TGCGCCAGCAGCTGGAGGCGGGAAGGCGAAGATACGCAGTATTTT. Its protein product is CASSWRREGEDTQYF. Full variable domain (remainder filled in from reference TRBV5-1 and TRBJ2-3): KAGVTQTPRYLIKTRGQQVTLSCSPISGHRSVSWYQQTPGQGLQFLFEYFSETQRNKGNFPGRFSGRQFSNSRSEMNVSTLELGDSALYLCASSWRREGEDTQYFGPGTRLTVL.

The V gene is TRBV4-3, the J gene TRBJ1-2; 7 positions agree with TRBD1. The CDR3 length is 14 residues. Germline V CDR1 and CDR2: LGHNA, YSLEER. The trim removed 3 bases at V and 3 bases at J, leaving 4 bases unmatched. This CDR3 is CASSQADRDYGYTF. CDR3 nucleotides: TGCGCCAGCAGCCAGGCCGACAGGGACTATGGCTACACCTTC.

This clonotype has just one count. The chain carries TRBV6-5 and TRBJ2-1; a weak D match, TRBD2 (6 bases). Trimming removed 0 bases at V and 4 bases at J, with 13 bases between. CDR1 is MNHEY and CDR2 is SVGAGI in the germline V gene. The CDR3 covers 16 residues. DNA of the CDR3: TGTGCCAGCAGTTACTCGGGGGTTCGGGGGTACAATGAGCAGTTCTTC. Residues: CASSYSGVRGYNEQFF.

This clonotype was seen a few times. CDR3 coding DNA: TGCAGTGGCGTTGGAGGAGGCGAGCAGTACTTC. Translated, it gives CSGVGGGEQYF. The rearrangement joins TRBV20-1 to TRBJ2-7; weak D call: TRBD2 (5 bases). Trimming left V 7 bases short and J 6 bases short, with 13 bases between. There are 11 residues in the CDR3. Germline V lookup: CDR1 DFQATT, CDR2 SNEGSKA (reference sequence).

In its sample, this clonotype was seen many times. The V call is TRBV29-1, the J call TRBJ2-5; tentative D call: TRBD2 (6 bases). The CDR3 has 11 amino acids. Germline CDR1 and CDR2: SQVTM and ANQGSEA. V was trimmed by 4 bases and J by 3 bases, leaving 6 bases between them. In DNA form, the CDR3 reads TGCAGCGTTGCGGGAGAAGAGACCCAGTACTTC. Its translation: CSVAGEETQYF.

In this sample, this clonotype turned up many times. The J gene is TRBJ1-2, the V gene TRBV20-1; D may be TRBD1 (6 bases). This CDR3 region has 14 residues. Germline V gene data show CDR1 as DFQATT and CDR2 as SNEGSKA (reference sequence). V shed 3 bases and J shed 4 bases, with 15 bases lying between them. The CDR3 loop is CSASGGQGSYGYTF. For the CDR3, the DNA is TGCAGTGCTAGTGGGGGCCAGGGCTCCTATGGCTACACCTTC.

CDR3 amino acids: CASSQALPGGGELFF. The CDR3 DNA is TGCGCCAGCAGCCAAGCCCTCCCTGGGGGCGGGGAGCTGTTTTTT. J is TRBJ2-2 and V is TRBV4-3, with D tentatively TRBD1 or TRBD2 (5 bases each). Trimming shortened V by 1 base and J by 7 bases, and 13 bases separated the two germline ends. The CDR3 extends over 15 amino acids. The V gene's germline CDR1 is LGHNA and CDR2 YSLEER.

This clonotype was counted many times. The rearrangement joins TRBV7-9 to TRBJ2-3; D is ambiguous. The CDR3 sequence is 15 residues long. V was trimmed by 1 base and J by 0 bases, leaving 8 bases between them. CDR1 is SEHNR, CDR2 FQNEAQ, per germline (reference sequence). The CDR3 loop is CASSLEGLSTDTQYF. The CDR3 DNA is TGTGCCAGCAGCTTAGAAGGGCTGAGCACAGATACGCAGTATTTT. The variable domain in full, completed from reference TRBV7-9 and TRBJ2-3, reads DTGVSQNPRHKITKRGQNVTFRCDPISEHNRLYWYRQTLGQGPEFLTYFQNEAQLEKSRLLSDRFSAERPKGSFSTLEIQRTEQGDSAMYLCASSLEGLSTDTQYFGPGTRLTVL.

This clonotype has just a few counts. The V and J genes are TRBV5-5 and TRBJ1-2; D remains ambiguous. This CDR3 has 17 residues. CDR1 and CDR2 from the germline V gene are SGHKS and YYEKEE (reference sequence). Trimming stripped 0 bases from V and 7 bases from J, with 22 bases between. The CDR3 here is CASSLDLNPALRGGYTF. In DNA, the CDR3 is TGTGCCAGCAGCTTGGATTTAAATCCAGCCCTCCGGGGTGGCTACACCTTC.

This sequence joins TRBV29-1 and TRBJ2-7; a weak D match, TRBD2 (5 bases). CDR3 length: 12 residues. V lost 6 bases to trimming and J lost 2 bases, with 11 bases between them. The V gene's germline CDR1 is SQVTM and CDR2 ANQGSEA. DNA of the CDR3: TGCAGCGTAAGGATCGGGACCTACGAGCAGTACTTC. It codes for CSVRIGTYEQYF.

V and J are TRBV20-1 and TRBJ2-2; D is undetermined. Germline V gene data show CDR1 as DFQATT and CDR2 as SNEGSKA (reference sequence). Deletions cut 1 base from V and 6 bases from J, with 18 bases between. The CDR3 is made up of 16 amino acids. CDR3 nucleotides: TGCAGTGCTAGAGGCCCCGGGCAGGCCCAGGCCGGGGAGCTGTTTTTT. The encoded protein is CSARGPGQAQAGELFF.

The rearrangement uses TRBV20-1 and TRBJ2-5; 8 positions agree with TRBD2. This CDR3 spans 15 amino acids. V trimming: 3 bases; J trimming: 2 bases; junction bases outside the gene matches: 8. Per the germline V gene, CDR1 is DFQATT and CDR2 is SNEGSKA (reference sequence). For the CDR3, the DNA is TGCAGTGCTAGCCGGGGTAGCGGGGAACAAGAGACCCAGTACTTC. This sequence encodes CSASRGSGEQETQYF.